This T cell receptor beta chain was sequenced in a study of a mutant IDH1 vaccine in newly diagnosed glioma. This table comes from immunoSEQ multiplex PCR, and its TCRdb copy is limited to in-frame clones, with some not included. The table has over 35,000 clones, roughly 90% seen once. Concerning this clone itself: The antigen remains unidentified.

Time point described: week 5, during vaccination. In every dose of vaccine, 300 ug of mutant IDH1 20-mer peptide was given alongside topical imiquimod. Tumors from donors were new WHO grade 3 or 4 IDH1-mutant astrocytomas with ATRX loss. Overall study results and limits: Across multiple MHC alleles, 80% to 95% of patients had vaccine-induced responses. There seemed to be no relation between pseudoprogression and changes in top peripheral T cell clonotypes.

This clonotype was obtained from a man aged 50 or older with glioma. Sequenced here: PBMCs, sampled from a glioma patient whose treatment included an IDH1 peptide vaccine.

The DNA of the CDR3 is TGCGCCAGCAGCCAATTTGAGGGACAGGCCGGAGAGACCCAGTACTTC. Amino acid sequence: CASSQFEGQAGETQYF. The V call is TRBV4-3, the J call TRBJ2-5; 8 bases are a match to TRBD1. Trimming took 2 bases from V and 4 from J; bases not matched to a gene: 9. The germline CDR1 and CDR2 sequences are LGHNA and YSLEER. The CDR3 runs to 16 residues.